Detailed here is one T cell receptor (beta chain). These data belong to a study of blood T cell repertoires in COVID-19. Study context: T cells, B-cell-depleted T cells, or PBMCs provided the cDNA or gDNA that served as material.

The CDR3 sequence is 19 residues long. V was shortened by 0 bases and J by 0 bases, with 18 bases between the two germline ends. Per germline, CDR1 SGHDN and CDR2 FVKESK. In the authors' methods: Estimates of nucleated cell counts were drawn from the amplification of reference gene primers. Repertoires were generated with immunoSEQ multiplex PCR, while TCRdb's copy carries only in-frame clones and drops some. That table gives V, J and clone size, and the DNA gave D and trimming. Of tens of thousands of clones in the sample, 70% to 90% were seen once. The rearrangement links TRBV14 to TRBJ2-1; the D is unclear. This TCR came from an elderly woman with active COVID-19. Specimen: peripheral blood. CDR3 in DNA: TGTGCCAGCAGCCAAGAGTTCCCTTTTAAGTGGAGCTCCTACAATGAGCAGTTCTTC. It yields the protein CASSQEFPFKWSSYNEQFF.